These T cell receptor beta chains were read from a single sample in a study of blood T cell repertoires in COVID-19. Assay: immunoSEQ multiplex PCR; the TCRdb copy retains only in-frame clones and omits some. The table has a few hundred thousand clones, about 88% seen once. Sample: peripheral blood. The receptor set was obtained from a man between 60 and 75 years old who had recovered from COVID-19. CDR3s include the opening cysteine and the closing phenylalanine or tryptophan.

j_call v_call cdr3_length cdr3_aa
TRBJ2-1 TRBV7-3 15 CASSLTRRESNEQFF
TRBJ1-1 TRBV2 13 CASSLAENTEAFF
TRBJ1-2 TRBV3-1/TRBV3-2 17 CASPLPYRERTNYGYTF
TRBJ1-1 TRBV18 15 CASSTDKMPNTEAFF
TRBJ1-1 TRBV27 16 CASSPETGLGNTEAFF
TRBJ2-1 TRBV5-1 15 CASRPGTGVYNEQFF
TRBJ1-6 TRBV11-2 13 CASSLSYNSPLHF
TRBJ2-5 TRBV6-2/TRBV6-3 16 CASSYPPAEPQETQYF
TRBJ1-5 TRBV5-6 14 CASSLYRRHQPQHF
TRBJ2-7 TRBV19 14 CASNMRIGVDEQYF
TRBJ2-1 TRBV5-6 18 CASSLVLGGTGYNNEQFF
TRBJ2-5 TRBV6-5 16 CASSYARGGLVETQYF
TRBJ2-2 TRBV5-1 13 CASRPTSTGELFF
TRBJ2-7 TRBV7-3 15 CASSDQHRPPYEQYF
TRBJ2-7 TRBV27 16 CASSRTGGPSPYEQYF
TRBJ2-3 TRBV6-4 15 CASTDNRPSTDTQYF
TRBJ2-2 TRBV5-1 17 CASSLSISAGATGELFF
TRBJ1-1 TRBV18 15 CASSPDPGKVTEAFF
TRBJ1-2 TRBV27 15 CASRGTGIGFYGYTF
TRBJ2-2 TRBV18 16 CASSPPLRGEAGELFF
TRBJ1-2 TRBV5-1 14 CASIRTGVNYGYTF
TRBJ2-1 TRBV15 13 CATSSDRGDEQFF
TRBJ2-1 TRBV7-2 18 CASSLSGRGGIGYNEQFF
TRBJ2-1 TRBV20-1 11 CSARGEGEQFF